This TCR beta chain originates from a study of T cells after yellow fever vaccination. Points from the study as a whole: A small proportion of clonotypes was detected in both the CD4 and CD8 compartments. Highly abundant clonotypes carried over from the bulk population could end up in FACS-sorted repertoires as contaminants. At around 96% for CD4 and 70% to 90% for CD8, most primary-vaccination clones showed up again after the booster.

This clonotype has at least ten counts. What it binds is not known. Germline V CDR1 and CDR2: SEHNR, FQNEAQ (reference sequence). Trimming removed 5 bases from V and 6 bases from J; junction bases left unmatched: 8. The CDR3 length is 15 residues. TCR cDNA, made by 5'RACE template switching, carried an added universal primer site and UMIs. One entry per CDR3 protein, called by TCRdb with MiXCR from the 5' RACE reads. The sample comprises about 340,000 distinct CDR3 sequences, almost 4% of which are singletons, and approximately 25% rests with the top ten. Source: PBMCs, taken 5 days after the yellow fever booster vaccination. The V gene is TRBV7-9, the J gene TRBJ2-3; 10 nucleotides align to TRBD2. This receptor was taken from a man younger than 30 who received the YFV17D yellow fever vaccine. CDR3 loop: CASSGAGGRSDTQYF. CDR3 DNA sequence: TGTGCCAGCAGCGGAGCGGGGGGGCGGTCCGATACGCAGTATTTT. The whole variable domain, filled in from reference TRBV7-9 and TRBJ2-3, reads DTGVSQNPRHKITKRGQNVTFRCDPISEHNRLYWYRQTLGQGPEFLTYFQNEAQLEKSRLLSDRFSAERPKGSFSTLEIQRTEQGDSAMYLCASSGAGGRSDTQYFGPGTRLTVL.